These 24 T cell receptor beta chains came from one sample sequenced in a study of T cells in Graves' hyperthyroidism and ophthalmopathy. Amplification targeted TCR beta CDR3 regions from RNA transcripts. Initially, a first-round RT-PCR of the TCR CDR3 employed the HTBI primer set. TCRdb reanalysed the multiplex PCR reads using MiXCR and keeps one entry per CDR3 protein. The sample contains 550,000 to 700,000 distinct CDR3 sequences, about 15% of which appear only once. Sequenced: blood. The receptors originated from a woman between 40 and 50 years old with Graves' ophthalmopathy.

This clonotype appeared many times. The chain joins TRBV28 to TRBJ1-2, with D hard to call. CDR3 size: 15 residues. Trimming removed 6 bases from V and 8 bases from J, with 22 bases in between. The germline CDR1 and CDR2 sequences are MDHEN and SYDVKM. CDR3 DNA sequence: TGTGCCAGCAGCAGTCTCATTCCCCCCCGTTCGGGCTACACCTTC. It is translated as CASSSLIPPRSGYTF.

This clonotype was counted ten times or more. DNA of the CDR3: TGCAGTGCCGATCTCGGAGGGGTGAACACTGAAGCTTTCTTT. Residues: CSADLGGVNTEAFF. The chain uses TRBV20-1 and TRBJ1-1, with D possibly being TRBD1 (5 bases). CDR1 is DFQATT, CDR2 SNEGSKA, per germline (reference sequence). V was clipped by 6 bases and J by 0 bases, with 14 bases between them. The CDR3 runs to 14 residues.

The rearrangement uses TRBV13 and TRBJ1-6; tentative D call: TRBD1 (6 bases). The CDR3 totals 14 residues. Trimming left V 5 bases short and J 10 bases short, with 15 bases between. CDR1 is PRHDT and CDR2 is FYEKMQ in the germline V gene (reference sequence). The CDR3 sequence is CASSPSDSPSPLHF. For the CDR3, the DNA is TGTGCCAGCAGCCCGTCGGACAGTCCATCACCCCTCCACTTT. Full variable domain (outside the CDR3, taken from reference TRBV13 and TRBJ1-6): AAGVIQSPRHLIKEKRETATLKCYPIPRHDTVYWYQQGPGQDPQFLISFYEKMQSDKGSIPDRFSAQQFSDYHSELNMSSLELGDSALYFCASSPSDSPSPLHFGNGTRLTVT.

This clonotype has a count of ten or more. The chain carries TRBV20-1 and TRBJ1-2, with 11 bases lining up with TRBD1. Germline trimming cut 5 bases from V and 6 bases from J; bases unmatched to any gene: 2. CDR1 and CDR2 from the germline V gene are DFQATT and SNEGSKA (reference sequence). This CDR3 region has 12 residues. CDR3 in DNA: TGCAGTGCTCCGGGACAGGGGGATGGCTACACCTTC. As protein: CSAPGQGDGYTF.

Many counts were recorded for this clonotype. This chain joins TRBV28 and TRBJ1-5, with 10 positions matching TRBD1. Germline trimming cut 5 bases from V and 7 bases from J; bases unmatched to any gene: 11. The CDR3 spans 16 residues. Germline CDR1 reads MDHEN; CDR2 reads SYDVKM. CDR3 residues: CASSKTGTGVDQPQHF. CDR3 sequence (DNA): TGTGCCAGCAGTAAAACCGGGACAGGGGTCGACCAGCCCCAGCATTTT.

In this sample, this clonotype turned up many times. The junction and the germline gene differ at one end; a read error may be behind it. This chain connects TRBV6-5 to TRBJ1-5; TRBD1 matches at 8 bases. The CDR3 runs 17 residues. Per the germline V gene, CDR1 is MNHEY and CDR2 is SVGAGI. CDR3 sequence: CASSYSVDRGIGQPRHF. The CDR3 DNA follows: TGTGCCAGCAGTTACTCTGTAGACAGGGGAATAGGTCAGCCCCGGCATTTT.

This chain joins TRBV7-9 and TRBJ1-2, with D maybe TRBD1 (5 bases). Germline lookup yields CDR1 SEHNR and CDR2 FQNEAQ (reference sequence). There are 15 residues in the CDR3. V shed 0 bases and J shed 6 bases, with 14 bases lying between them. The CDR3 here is CASSLASQVEDGYTF. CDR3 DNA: TGTGCCAGCAGCTTAGCGTCACAGGTCGAGGATGGCTACACCTTC.

CDR3 in amino acids: CSARTIGNYGYTF. As DNA, the CDR3 is TGCAGTGCTAGGACCATCGGTAACTATGGCTACACCTTC. The genes are TRBV20-1 and TRBJ1-2; D not resolved. CDR1 DFQATT and CDR2 SNEGSKA come from the germline V gene (reference sequence). V lost 3 bases and J lost 1, with 9 bases in between. The CDR3 contains 13 residues.

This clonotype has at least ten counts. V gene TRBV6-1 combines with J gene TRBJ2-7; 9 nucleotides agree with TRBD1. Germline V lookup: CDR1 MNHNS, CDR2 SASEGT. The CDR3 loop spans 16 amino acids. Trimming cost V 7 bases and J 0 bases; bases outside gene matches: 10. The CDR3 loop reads CASNPSPGQGSYEQYF. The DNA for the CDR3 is TGTGCCAGCAACCCTTCTCCGGGACAGGGCTCCTACGAGCAGTACTTC.

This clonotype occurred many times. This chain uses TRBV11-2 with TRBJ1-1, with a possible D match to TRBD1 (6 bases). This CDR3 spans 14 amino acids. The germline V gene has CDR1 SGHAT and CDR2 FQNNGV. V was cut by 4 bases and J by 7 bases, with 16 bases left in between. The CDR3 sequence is CASSSTRGAGEAFF. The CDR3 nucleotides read TGTGCCAGCAGCTCTACTAGGGGGGCCGGTGAAGCTTTCTTT.

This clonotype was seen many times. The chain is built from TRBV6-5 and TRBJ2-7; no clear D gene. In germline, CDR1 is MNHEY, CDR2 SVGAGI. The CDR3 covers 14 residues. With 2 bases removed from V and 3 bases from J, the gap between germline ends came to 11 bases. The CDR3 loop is CASSYARDIYEQYF. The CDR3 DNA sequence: TGTGCCAGCAGTTACGCACGAGATATCTACGAGCAGTACTTC.

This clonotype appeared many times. DNA of the CDR3: TGTGCCAGCAGTCCCCCGGGACAGCTCTATGGCTACACCTTC. It codes for CASSPPGQLYGYTF. The chain uses TRBV28 and TRBJ1-2; TRBD1 aligns across 7 bases. V trimming: 5 bases; J trimming: 4 bases; junction bases outside the gene matches: 7. Germline-derived CDR1 and CDR2 are MDHEN and SYDVKM. The CDR3 consists of 14 residues.

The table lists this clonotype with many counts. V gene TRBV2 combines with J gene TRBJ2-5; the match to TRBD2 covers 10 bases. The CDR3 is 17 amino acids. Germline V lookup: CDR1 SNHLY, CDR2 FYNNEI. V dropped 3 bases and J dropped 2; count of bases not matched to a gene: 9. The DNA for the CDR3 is TGTGCCAGCAGTGAGGATCTAGCGGGAGTTGGTCAAGAGACCCAGTACTTC. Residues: CASSEDLAGVGQETQYF.

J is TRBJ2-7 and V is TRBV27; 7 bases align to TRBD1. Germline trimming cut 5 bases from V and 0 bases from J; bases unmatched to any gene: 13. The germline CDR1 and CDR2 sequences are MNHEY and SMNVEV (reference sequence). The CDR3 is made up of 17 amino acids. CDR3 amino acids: CASSAGTARGPSYEQYF. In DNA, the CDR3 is TGTGCCAGCAGTGCCGGGACAGCTCGGGGCCCCTCCTACGAGCAGTACTTC.

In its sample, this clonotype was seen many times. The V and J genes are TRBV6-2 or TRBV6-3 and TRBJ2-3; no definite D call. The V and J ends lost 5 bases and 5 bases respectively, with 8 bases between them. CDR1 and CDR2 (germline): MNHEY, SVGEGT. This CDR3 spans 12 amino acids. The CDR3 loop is CASSLDLDTQYF. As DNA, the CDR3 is TGTGCCAGCAGTCTCGACTTAGATACGCAGTATTTT.

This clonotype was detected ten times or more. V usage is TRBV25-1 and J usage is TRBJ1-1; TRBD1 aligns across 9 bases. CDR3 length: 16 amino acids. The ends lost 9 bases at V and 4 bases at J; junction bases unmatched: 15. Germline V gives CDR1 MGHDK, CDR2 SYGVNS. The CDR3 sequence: CASSVPGQGSGTEAFF. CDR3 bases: TGTGCCAGTTCCGTCCCGGGACAGGGTTCGGGCACTGAAGCTTTCTTT.

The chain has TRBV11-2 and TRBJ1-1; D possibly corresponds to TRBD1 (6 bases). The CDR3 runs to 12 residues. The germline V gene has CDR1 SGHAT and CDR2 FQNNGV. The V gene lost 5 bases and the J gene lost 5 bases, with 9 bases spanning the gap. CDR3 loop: CASSMDSTEAFF. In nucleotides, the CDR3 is TGTGCCAGCAGCATGGACAGTACTGAAGCTTTCTTT.

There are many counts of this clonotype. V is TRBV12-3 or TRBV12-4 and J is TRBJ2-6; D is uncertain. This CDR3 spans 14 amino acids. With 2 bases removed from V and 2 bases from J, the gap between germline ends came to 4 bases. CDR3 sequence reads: CASSLWAGANVLTF. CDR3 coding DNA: TGTGCCAGCAGTTTATGGGCTGGGGCCAACGTCCTGACTTTC.

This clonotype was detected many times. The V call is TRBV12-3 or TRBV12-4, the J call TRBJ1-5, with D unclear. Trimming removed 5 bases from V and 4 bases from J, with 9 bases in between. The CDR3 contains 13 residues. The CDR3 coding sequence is TGTGCCAGCAGTCCCTCCGAGAATCAGCCCCAGCATTTT. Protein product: CASSPSENQPQHF.

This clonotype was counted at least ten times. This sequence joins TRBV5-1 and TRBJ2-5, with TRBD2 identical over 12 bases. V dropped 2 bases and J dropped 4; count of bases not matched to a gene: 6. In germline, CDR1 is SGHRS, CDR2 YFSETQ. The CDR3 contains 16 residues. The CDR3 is CASSLAVLAGGETQYF. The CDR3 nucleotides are TGCGCCAGCAGCTTAGCAGTACTAGCGGGAGGAGAGACCCAGTACTTC.

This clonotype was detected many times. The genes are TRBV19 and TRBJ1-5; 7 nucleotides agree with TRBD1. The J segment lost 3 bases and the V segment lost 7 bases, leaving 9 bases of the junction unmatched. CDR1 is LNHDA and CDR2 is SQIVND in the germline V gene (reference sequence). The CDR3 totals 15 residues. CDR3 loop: CASTDRVSDNQPQHF. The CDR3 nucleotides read TGTGCCAGTACCGACAGGGTTAGTGACAATCAGCCCCAGCATTTT.

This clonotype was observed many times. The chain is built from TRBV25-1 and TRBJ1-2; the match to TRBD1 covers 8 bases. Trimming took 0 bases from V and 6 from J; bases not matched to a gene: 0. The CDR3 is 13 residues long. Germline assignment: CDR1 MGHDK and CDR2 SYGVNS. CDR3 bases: TGTGCCAGCAGTGAATACAGGGGGCATGGCTACACCTTC. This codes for CASSEYRGHGYTF.

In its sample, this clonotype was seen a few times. Written as DNA, the CDR3 is TGCAGTGCTAGAGGGGACACAACTTATAGCAATCAGCCCCAGCATTTT. Amino acids: CSARGDTTYSNQPQHF. The V call is TRBV20-1, the J call TRBJ1-5, with D possibly being TRBD1 (6 bases). V lost 1 base to trimming and J lost 0 bases, with 13 bases between them. The CDR3 has 16 amino acids. From germline, CDR1 is DFQATT and CDR2 SNEGSKA (reference sequence).

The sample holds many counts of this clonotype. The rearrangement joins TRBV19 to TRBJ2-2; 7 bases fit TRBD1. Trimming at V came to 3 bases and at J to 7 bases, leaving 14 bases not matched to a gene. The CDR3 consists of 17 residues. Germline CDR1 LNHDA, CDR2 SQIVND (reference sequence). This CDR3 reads CASSMTGTHPVIGELFF. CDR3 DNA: TGTGCCAGTAGTATGACAGGGACCCACCCTGTGATCGGGGAGCTGTTTTTT.